This entry lists 9 T cell receptor beta chains sequenced from one sample in a study of blood T cells in healthy people across ages. Alongside a J-beta primer mix, a sample-barcoded 5' primer served in a second PCR lasting 7 to 11 cycles. TCRdb independently ran MiXCR on the 5' RACE reads; one entry per CDR3 protein. The data contain 550,000 to 750,000 distinct CDR3 sequences, under 25% of them singletons. Sequenced sample: blood. These receptors were collected from a man aged 65 to 79 in good health.

The chain combines TRBV2 with TRBJ2-2, with D perhaps matching TRBD1 (6 bases). V was cut by 4 bases and J by 4 bases, with 13 bases left in between. The CDR3 has 15 residues. Per germline, CDR1 SNHLY and CDR2 FYNNEI. CDR3 nucleotide sequence: TGTGCCAGCAGTGGACAGGAGCTGGGCACCGGGGAGCTGTTTTTT. It encodes CASSGQELGTGELFF.

The chain recombines TRBV20-1 with TRBJ2-3, with 9 bases lining up with TRBD2. The CDR3 sequence is 13 residues long. V gave up 4 bases and J gave up 4 bases; unmatched junction bases: 3. Germline CDR1 reads DFQATT; CDR2 reads SNEGSKA (reference sequence). The CDR3 nucleotides read TGCAGTGCTAATAGCGGGAGCCCAGATACGCAGTATTTT. It encodes CSANSGSPDTQYF.

The chain combines TRBV4-1 with TRBJ2-5; 8 nucleotides line up with TRBD1. Matching the DNA end better, TRBJ2-7 makes the J call doubtful. CDR1 and CDR2 from the germline V gene are MGHRA and YSYEKL. This CDR3 comprises 15 residues. This CDR3 reads CASSHRDRTTYEQYF. Written as DNA, the CDR3 is TGCGCCAGCAGCCACCGGGACAGGACCACCTACGAGCAGTACTTC.

This clonotype was observed a few times. The chain employs TRBV7-3 and TRBJ2-5; D tentatively fits TRBD1 or TRBD2 (6 bases each). The DNA end is more similar to TRBJ2-1, so the J call may be wrong. Germline V lookup: CDR1 SGHTA, CDR2 FQGTGA. The CDR3 runs 16 residues. The CDR3 DNA reads TGTGCCAGCAGCTTAGGGCTTAACAGGGAGGTCGATGAGCAGTTCTTC. Translating gives CASSLGLNREVDEQFF.

This clonotype was counted between two and nine times. V and J are TRBV27 and TRBJ1-2; D is unclear. The CDR3 has 14 amino acids. The germline V gene encodes CDR1 MNHEY and CDR2 SMNVEV (reference sequence). Trimming removed 3 bases at V and 0 bases at J, with 8 bases between. The CDR3 is CASSFARANYGYTF. In DNA, the CDR3 is TGTGCCAGCAGTTTCGCCCGAGCTAACTATGGCTACACCTTC.

CDR3: CADGPLWAGKNTRDEQFF. The DNA for the CDR3 is TGTGCCGATGGTCCGCTTTGGGCAGGGAAAAATACTCGGGATGAGCAGTTCTTC. V usage is TRBV10-3 and J usage is TRBJ2-1; perhaps TRBD1 as D (5 bases). The CDR3 has 18 amino acids. Germline V gene lookup returns CDR1 ENHRY and CDR2 SYGVKD. The V and J ends lost 11 bases and 8 bases respectively, with 34 bases between them.

The chain employs TRBV24-1 and TRBJ2-5, with a possible D match to TRBD1 (6 bases). V lost 6 bases, J lost 11 bases, and 27 bases lay in between. This CDR3 region has 16 residues. In germline, CDR1 is KGHDR, CDR2 SFDVKD. The CDR3 region is CATSHGRDNLAFGQYF. The CDR3 coding sequence is TGTGCCACCAGTCATGGTCGGGACAATTTGGCGTTCGGGCAGTACTTC.

The V and J genes are TRBV6-1 and TRBJ2-5; the match to TRBD1 covers 10 bases. V was pared by 2 bases and J by 5 bases, with 5 bases of the junction left unmatched. CDR1 and CDR2 (germline): MNHNS, SASEGT. CDR3 length equals 15 residues. Written as DNA, the CDR3 is TGTGCCAGCAGTGAATTGGGACAGGGGATGGAGACCCAGTACTTC. The encoded protein is CASSELGQGMETQYF.

The chain carries TRBV6-6 and TRBJ1-4; 7 bases match TRBD1. J was trimmed by 7 bases and V by 2 bases; bases with no gene match: 7. The CDR3 sequence is 15 residues long. CDR1 and CDR2 (germline): MNHNY, SVGAGI (reference sequence). CDR3: CASSYGLGQAEKLFF. The CDR3 DNA is TGTGCCAGCAGTTACGGGCTCGGACAGGCTGAAAAACTGTTTTTT.